This T cell receptor (beta chain) is from a study of shared clonotypes between healthy human individuals. Assay: immunoSEQ multiplex PCR; the TCRdb copy retains only in-frame clones and omits some. The table lists over a million clones, approximately 72% of them singletons. Germline V gives CDR1 SGHTA, CDR2 FQGNSA. Trimming took 4 bases from V and 4 from J, leaving 10 bases between them. The CDR3 has 13 amino acids. The chain couples TRBV7-2 to TRBJ1-2, with D possibly TRBD1 on 5 matching bases. Material: memory CD4+ T cells sorted from blood. The sample's subset: CD45RA-negative fraction. The source of this sequence is a man between 18 and 35 years old in good health. The CDR3 region has the DNA TGTGCCAGCAGCTGGACGGGGGGCTATGGCTACACCTTC. The encoded protein is CASSWTGGYGYTF.